This TCR beta chain comes out of a study of CD8 T cells in Susac syndrome. The CDR3 consists of 16 residues. The germline gives CDR1 MNHNS, CDR2 SASEGT. The trim removed 6 bases at V and 3 bases at J, leaving 13 bases unmatched. After extraction with the RNeasy kit, roughly 0.45 to 1 ug of the RNA was reverse transcribed using random hexamers. One entry per CDR3 protein, called by TCRdb with MiXCR from the immunoSEQ multiplex PCR reads. The sample lists roughly 150,000 distinct CDR3 sequences, 95% occurring once. V gene TRBV6-1 combines with J gene TRBJ2-7, with 8 bases that match TRBD1. The sequence came from a human donor with multiple sclerosis. Sequences were obtained from CD8+ T cells from PBMCs. In nucleotides, the CDR3 is TGTGCCAGCAGCCTCTCTCCGGCCGGGACAGGCTACGAGCAGTACTTC. It encodes CASSLSPAGTGYEQYF.